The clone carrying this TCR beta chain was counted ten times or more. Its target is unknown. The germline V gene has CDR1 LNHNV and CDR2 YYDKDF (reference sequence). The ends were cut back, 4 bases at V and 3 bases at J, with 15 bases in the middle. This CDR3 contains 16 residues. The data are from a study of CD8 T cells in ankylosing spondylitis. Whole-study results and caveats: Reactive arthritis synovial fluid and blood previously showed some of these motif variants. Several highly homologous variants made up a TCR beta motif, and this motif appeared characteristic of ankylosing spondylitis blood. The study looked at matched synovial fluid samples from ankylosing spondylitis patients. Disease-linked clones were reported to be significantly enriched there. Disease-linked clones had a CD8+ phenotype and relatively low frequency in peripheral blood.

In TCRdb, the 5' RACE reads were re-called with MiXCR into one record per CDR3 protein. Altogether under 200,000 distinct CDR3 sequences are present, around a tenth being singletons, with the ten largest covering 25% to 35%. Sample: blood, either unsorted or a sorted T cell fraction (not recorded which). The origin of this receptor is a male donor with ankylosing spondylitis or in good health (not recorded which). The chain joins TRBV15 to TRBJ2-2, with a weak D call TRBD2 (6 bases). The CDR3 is CATSTPRGSYTGELFF. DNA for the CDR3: TGTGCCACCAGCACCCCCCGGGGGAGCTACACCGGGGAGCTGTTTTTT.